A selection of T cell receptor beta chains follows, all from one sample in a study of OX40 agonist ivuxolimab in advanced cancers. The data were produced by immunoSEQ multiplex PCR, yet TCRdb's version contains in-frame clones alone and is incomplete. This table holds roughly 11,000 clones, 65% to 75% found once. Source: CD4+ or CD8+ T cells sorted from blood, taken in a trial of the OX40 agonist ivuxolimab. These TCRs come from an adult with an advanced solid tumor such as melanoma, head and neck, liver or kidney cancer. Both conserved end residues are part of each CDR3. A D gene is named only where the DNA matches it firmly. Clone size is stated in some rows and not others, as once, few, many or a class when expanded.

D gene	J gene	clone size	V gene	CDR3 protein	CDR3 DNA
NA	TRBJ1-4	NA	TRBV7-9	CASSLELVTRTELFF	TGTGCCAGCAGCTTAGAATTGGTTACCCGGACAGAACTGTTTTTT
NA	TRBJ1-3	NA	TRBV6-6	CASSSLENTIYF	TGTGCCAGCAGCTCGCTTGAAAACACCATATATTTT
TRBD1	TRBJ1-6	NA	TRBV30	CAWSLQGANSPLHF	TGTGCCTGGAGTCTTCAGGGGGCTAATTCACCCCTCCACTTT
NA	TRBJ1-2	NA	TRBV13	CASRSGLANYGYTF	TGTGCCAGCAGGTCGGGGTTAGCTAACTATGGCTACACCTTC
NA	TRBJ2-5	few	TRBV5-4	CASSLGLGEETQYF	TGTGCCAGCAGCTTGGGTCTAGGCGAAGAGACCCAGTACTTC
TRBD1	TRBJ1-1	NA	TRBV19	CASKRRQGAALWTEAFF	TGTGCCAGTAAAAGGCGTCAGGGGGCTGCGCTCTGGACTGAAGCTTTCTTT
TRBD2	TRBJ2-7	NA	TRBV4-3	CASSQGTSGVYEQYF	TGCGCCAGCAGCCAAGGGACTAGCGGAGTGTACGAGCAGTACTTC
TRBD2	TRBJ2-7	NA	TRBV9	CASSVEWSGSVYEQYF	TGTGCCAGCAGCGTAGAGTGGAGCGGGAGTGTATACGAGCAGTACTTC
NA	TRBJ2-1	once	TRBV7-8	CASSLIIGGPSRNEQFF	TGTGCCAGCAGCTTAATCATCGGTGGGCCCTCGCGGAATGAGCAGTTCTTC
NA	TRBJ2-1	NA	TRBV5-8	CASSLRGGVYRNEQFF	TGTGCCAGCAGCTTGCGAGGGGGAGTATACCGCAATGAGCAGTTCTTC
NA	TRBJ1-2	NA	TRBV2	CASSEGTLYGYTF	TGTGCCAGCAGTGAAGGGACTCTCTATGGCTACACCTTC
NA	TRBJ2-1	many	TRBV6-4	CASSDSDNNEQFF	TGTGCCAGCAGTGACTCGGACAACAATGAGCAGTTCTTC
NA	TRBJ2-3	NA	TRBV18	CASSPPGRGGHTDTQYF	TGTGCCAGCTCACCACCGGGCAGGGGTGGCCACACAGATACGCAGTATTTT
TRBD2	TRBJ2-7	few	TRBV19	CASSPRSSGEQYF	TGTGCCAGTAGTCCACGCTCTAGCGGCGAGCAGTACTTC
NA	TRBJ2-7	NA	TRBV7-9	CASSLAGGIWNEQYF	TGTGCCAGCAGCTTAGCTGGTGGGATATGGAACGAGCAGTACTTC
NA	TRBJ2-7	NA	TRBV27	CASGGFTREQYF	TGTGCCAGCGGGGGATTCACTCGAGAGCAGTACTTC
TRBD2	TRBJ2-3	few	TRBV7-8	CASSSDSGTSGRAGDTQYF	TGTGCCAGCAGCTCAGACTCCGGGACTAGCGGGAGGGCCGGCGATACGCAGTATTTT
NA	TRBJ2-5	NA	TRBV5-5	CASTGTNQETQYF	TGTGCCAGCACCGGGACAAACCAAGAGACCCAGTACTTC
TRBD1	TRBJ2-3	NA	TRBV6-1	CASSESPGQGATQYF	TGTGCCAGCAGTGAGTCCCCGGGACAGGGGGCGACGCAGTATTTT
NA	TRBJ1-1	NA	TRBV28	CASSLEFLPISDRTEDTEAFF	TGTGCCAGCAGCCTAGAGTTTTTACCGATATCAGACAGGACGGAGGACACTGAAGCTTTCTTT
NA	TRBJ2-1	NA	TRBV4-3	CASSQESAAVPYNEQFF	TGCGCCAGCAGCCAAGAGTCAGCGGCAGTGCCCTACAATGAGCAGTTCTTC
NA	TRBJ2-1	once	TRBV9	CASSVVGGEQFF	TGTGCCAGCAGCGTAGTAGGAGGCGAGCAGTTCTTC
NA	TRBJ2-7	NA	TRBV30	CAWSVVGSTYEQYF	TGTGCCTGGAGTGTGGTGGGATCGACCTACGAGCAGTACTTC
TRBD2	TRBJ2-7	NA	TRBV7-9	CASSLPPAGAYEQYF	TGTGCCAGCAGCTTACCCCCCGCGGGAGCGTACGAGCAGTACTTC
NA	TRBJ2-5	NA	TRBV14	CASSQESETQETQYF	TGTGCCAGCAGCCAAGAGTCGGAGACCCAAGAGACCCAGTACTTC
NA	TRBJ1-1	NA	TRBV4-1	CASSPPGTEAFF	TGCGCCAGCAGCCCCCCTGGGACTGAAGCTTTCTTT
NA	TRBJ2-3	few	TRBV7-8	CASSPTPKSTDTQYF	TGTGCCAGCAGCCCGACTCCTAAAAGCACAGATACGCAGTATTTT
NA	TRBJ2-1	NA	TRBV7-9	CASSSQGRGFLGNEQFF	TGTGCCAGCAGCTCCCAGGGGCGGGGCTTCCTAGGTAATGAGCAGTTCTTC
NA	TRBJ2-5	once	TRBV5-5	CASSLWEYAETQYF	TGTGCCAGCAGCTTGTGGGAATACGCGGAGACCCAGTACTTC
NA	TRBJ2-5	NA	TRBV5-1	CASSLGTSWEETQYF	TGCGCCAGCAGCTTGGGAACTAGCTGGGAAGAGACCCAGTACTTC
TRBD2	TRBJ2-3	few	TRBV4-2	CASSQDRAGGTDTQYF	TGTGCCAGCAGCCAAGACAGGGCGGGAGGCACAGATACGCAGTATTTT
NA	TRBJ2-4	NA	TRBV6-5	CASSWGTAGIQYF	TGTGCCAGCAGTTGGGGGACCGCGGGGATTCAGTACTTC
TRBD2	TRBJ2-1	NA	TRBV27	CASSWVAGDYNEQFF	TGTGCCAGCAGTTGGGTAGCGGGAGATTACAATGAGCAGTTCTTC
NA	TRBJ2-7	NA	TRBV10-3	CAIRSESEGYEQYF	TGTGCCATCCGCTCCGAGTCTGAGGGCTACGAGCAGTACTTC
NA	TRBJ1-5	NA	TRBV27	CASSFGRNQPQHF	TGTGCCAGCAGTTTTGGCAGGAATCAGCCCCAGCATTTT
TRBD2	TRBJ2-7	NA	TRBV27	CASSFATSAYEQYF	TGTGCCAGCAGTTTCGCGACTAGCGCCTACGAGCAGTACTTC
TRBD1	TRBJ2-7	NA	TRBV9	CASSADPWTGNEQYF	TGTGCCAGCAGCGCCGACCCCTGGACAGGGAACGAGCAGTACTTC
TRBD1	TRBJ2-7	NA	TRBV11-1	CASSGTAHEQYF	TGTGCCAGCAGCGGGACAGCTCACGAGCAGTACTTC
TRBD1	TRBJ1-4	NA	TRBV6-6	CASGRQGLVWEKLFF	TGTGCCAGCGGCAGACAGGGACTGGTTTGGGAAAAACTGTTTTTT
NA	TRBJ2-1	medium-sized	TRBV9	CASSSSYEQFF	TGTGCCAGCAGCTCCAGCTATGAGCAGTTCTTC
TRBD2	TRBJ2-3	NA	TRBV7-9	CASGLIAGGTDTQYF	TGTGCCAGCGGGCTCATAGCGGGAGGTACGGATACGCAGTATTTT
NA	TRBJ2-1	NA	TRBV11-3	CASSSPIYNEQFF	TGTGCCAGCAGCTCCCCTATATACAATGAGCAGTTCTTC
NA	TRBJ2-2	NA	TRBV5-1	CASRGRGNTGELFF	TGCGCCAGCAGGGGCAGGGGTAACACCGGGGAGCTGTTTTTT
NA	TRBJ2-7	once	TRBV28	CASTKSGDSYEQYF	TGTGCCAGCACCAAAAGTGGGGACTCCTACGAGCAGTACTTC
TRBD2	TRBJ2-1	NA	TRBV5-4	CASSQGLAGGTNEQFF	TGTGCCAGCAGCCAAGGACTAGCGGGAGGGACCAATGAGCAGTTCTTC
NA	TRBJ2-2	NA	TRBV6-5	CASSYYGIEAGELFF	TGTGCCAGCAGTTACTACGGGATTGAAGCCGGGGAGCTGTTTTTT
NA	TRBJ1-2	NA	TRBV10-3	CAISPSSGIDGYTF	TGTGCCATCAGTCCCTCGTCTGGGATCGATGGCTACACCTTC
NA	TRBJ2-7	NA	TRBV6-1	CASSVGSVFLGSTYEQYF	TGTGCCAGCAGTGTCGGGTCAGTTTTCCTGGGTTCGACCTACGAGCAGTACTTC
TRBD2	TRBJ2-7	NA	TRBV7-8	CASSPPLAPNYEQYF	TGTGCCAGCAGCCCCCCACTAGCGCCTAACTACGAGCAGTACTTC
TRBD2	TRBJ2-6	NA	TRBV5-4	CASSPTSGSYSSGANVLTF	TGTGCCAGCAGCCCGACTAGCGGCAGTTACAGCTCTGGGGCCAACGTCCTGACTTTC